The rows below give T cell receptor beta chains drawn from one sample of a study of CXCR3-negative and CXCR3-positive naive CD8 T cells. TCRdb re-called the 5' RACE reads and catalogs CDR3 proteins one per entry, DNA excluded. This listing includes around 90,000 distinct CDR3 sequences. The sample was naive CXCR3- CD8+ T cells from blood. The receptors shown here come from a human donor in good health. Some clones in this sample may be carry-over from other donors' samples. CDR3s include the opening cysteine and the closing phenylalanine or tryptophan. Fields, in order: V gene, J gene, CDR3 protein.

>TRBV2|TRBJ2-3
CASSDMAGGHGDTDTQYF
>TRBV6-5|TRBJ2-3
CASSYDRLAEHTDTQYF
>TRBV7-9|TRBJ2-1
CASRSSLIYEQFF
>TRBV29-1|TRBJ2-2
CSVEGGNTGELFF
>TRBV5-1|TRBJ2-7
CASSSGVVEQYF
>TRBV2|TRBJ2-7
CASSAGTSGSYEQYF
>TRBV7-9|TRBJ2-1
CASSGLAGNEQFF
>TRBV4-3|TRBJ2-3
CASSQSWGGRQDTQYF
>TRBV10-2|TRBJ2-7
CASSFRTGAPYEQYF
>TRBV29-1|TRBJ2-1
CSVLGQVELAGPSYNEQFF
>TRBV12-3/TRBV12-4|TRBJ1-2
CASSLTGYGYTF
>TRBV4-2|TRBJ2-7
CASSQDSDGPYEQYF
>TRBV29-1|TRBJ1-2
CSVDLGEGYTF
>TRBV6-5|TRBJ1-1
CASSAEGASVTEAFF
>TRBV2|TRBJ2-5
CASSEVPLGQGDGETQYF
>TRBV28|TRBJ2-3
CASSLSGRAADTQYF
>TRBV14|TRBJ2-1
CASSQDVRQGGNNEQFF
>TRBV29-1|TRBJ2-7
CSVWGDKYSSYEQYF
>TRBV7-9|TRBJ2-7
CASSSTRPRTSGSLYEQYF
>TRBV7-9|TRBJ1-1
CASRSRGDDTEAFF
>TRBV5-1|TRBJ2-1
CASSLGCRTSGHEQFF
>TRBV11-2|TRBJ2-7
CASSDPSYEQYF
>TRBV5-1|TRBJ1-2
CASSYQGGADGYTF
>TRBV12-3/TRBV12-4|TRBJ2-7
CASSPLPGPGDEQYF
>TRBV20-1|TRBJ2-1
CSARPSGGTYNEQFF
>TRBV4-2|TRBJ2-5
CASSQDVGGAQYF
>TRBV3-1|TRBJ2-1
CASSQDRTSGYNEQFF
>TRBV5-5|TRBJ1-1
CASSLGTGRTEAFF
>TRBV29-1|TRBJ2-2
CSVAGGGTPGELFF
>TRBV23-1|TRBJ2-5
CASSHFTKGGQETQYF
>TRBV27|TRBJ1-1
CASRQGNTEAFF
>TRBV23-1|TRBJ2-5
CASSHRGLVETQYF
>TRBV4-1|TRBJ2-7
CASSQDGQWPNYEQYF
>TRBV5-1|TRBJ1-1
CASSYLQGAAEAFF
>TRBV14|TRBJ2-4
CASSRTGGDIQYF
>TRBV7-9|TRBJ1-1
CASSLARQGNTEAFF
>TRBV24-1|TRBJ2-5
CATSDTNQETQYF